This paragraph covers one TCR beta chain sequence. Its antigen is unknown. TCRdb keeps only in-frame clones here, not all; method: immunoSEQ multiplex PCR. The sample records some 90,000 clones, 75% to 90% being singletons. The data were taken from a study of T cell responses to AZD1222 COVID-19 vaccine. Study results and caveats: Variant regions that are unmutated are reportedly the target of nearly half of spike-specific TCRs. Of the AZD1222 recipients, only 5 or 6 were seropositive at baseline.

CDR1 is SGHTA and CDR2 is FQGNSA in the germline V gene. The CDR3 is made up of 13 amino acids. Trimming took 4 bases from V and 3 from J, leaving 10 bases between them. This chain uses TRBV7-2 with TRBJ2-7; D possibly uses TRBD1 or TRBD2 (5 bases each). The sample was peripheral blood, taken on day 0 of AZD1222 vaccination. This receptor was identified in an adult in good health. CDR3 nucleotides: TGTGCCAGCAGCTCGGGGCAGGTCTACGAGCAGTACTTC. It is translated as CASSSGQVYEQYF. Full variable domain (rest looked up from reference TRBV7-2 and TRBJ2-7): GAGVSQSPSNKVTEKGKDVELRCDPISGHTALYWYRQSLGQGLEFLIYFQGNSAPDKSGLPSDRFSAERTGGSVSTLTIQRTQQEDSAVYLCASSSGQVYEQYFGPGTRLTVT.